The 19 T cell receptor beta chains below come from one sample, sequenced in a study of cytomegalovirus exposure and HLA in healthy donors. The PCR employed 60 Vbeta primers together with 13 Jbeta primers. Libraries were prepared by immunoSEQ multiplex PCR; TCRdb keeps only in-frame clonotypes and omits some of them. The sample consists of 50,000 or so clones, around 70% of them appearing once. The sequencing sample was made of PBMCs. These receptors originate from a woman aged 45-65 years in good health and CMV-seronegative.

This chain links TRBV29-1 with TRBJ2-5, with 7 bases lining up with TRBD2. Germline V lookup: CDR1 SQVTM, CDR2 ANQGSEA. The CDR3 is 13 residues long. After removal of 6 bases from V and 5 bases from J, the junction contained 9 bases not matched to a gene. The CDR3 region has the DNA TGCAGCGTGGGGGGGGATACTGGGGAGACCCAGTACTTC. Translated: CSVGGDTGETQYF.

The rearrangement uses TRBV5-1 and TRBJ2-7; 11 bases align to TRBD2. The J segment lost 5 bases and the V segment lost 2 bases, leaving 3 bases of the junction unmatched. This CDR3 is 14 amino acids long. Germline-derived CDR1 and CDR2 are SGHRS and YFSETQ. CDR3: CASSFGSGRDEQYF. In DNA form, the CDR3 reads TGCGCCAGCAGCTTTGGTAGCGGGAGGGACGAGCAGTACTTC. Variable domain in full (rest from reference TRBV5-1 and TRBJ2-7): KAGVTQTPRYLIKTRGQQVTLSCSPISGHRSVSWYQQTPGQGLQFLFEYFSETQRNKGNFPGRFSGRQFSNSRSEMNVSTLELGDSALYLCASSFGSGRDEQYFGPGTRLTVT.

This rearrangement joins TRBV7-8 to TRBJ2-5; D remains unclear. The CDR3 has 13 residues. The V end lost 8 bases, the J end lost 2 bases, and 12 bases lay between the germline ends. The germline CDR1 and CDR2 sequences are SGHVS and FQNEAQ. In DNA, the CDR3 is TGTGCCAGCGCTCCTGGAGATCAAGAGACCCAGTACTTC. Its protein product is CASAPGDQETQYF.

The chain carries TRBV7-9 and TRBJ2-7, with TRBD1 as a possible D gene (6 bases). Per germline, CDR1 SEHNR and CDR2 FQNEAQ (reference sequence). V was pared by 3 bases and J by 2 bases, with 11 bases between. CDR3 length: 14 amino acids. DNA of the CDR3: TGTGCCAGCAGCTTGGGACATATTCCCTACGAGCAGTACTTC. Translation: CASSLGHIPYEQYF. The entire variable domain, with the rest obtained from reference TRBV7-9 and TRBJ2-7, is as follows: DTGVSQNPRHKITKRGQNVTFRCDPISEHNRLYWYRQTLGQGPEFLTYFQNEAQLEKSRLLSDRFSAERPKGSFSTLEIQRTEQGDSAMYLCASSLGHIPYEQYFGPGTRLTVT.

The V and J genes are TRBV7-9 and TRBJ2-1, with 10 positions matching TRBD2. The CDR3 is made up of 15 amino acids. V was pared by 4 bases and J by 5 bases, with 5 bases of the junction left unmatched. Germline V lookup: CDR1 SEHNR, CDR2 FQNEAQ (reference sequence). The CDR3 sequence is CASSYSSGGNNEQFF. The CDR3 nucleotides are TGTGCCAGCAGCTATAGTAGCGGGGGGAACAATGAGCAGTTCTTC. The whole variable domain, filled in from reference TRBV7-9 and TRBJ2-1, reads DTGVSQNPRHKITKRGQNVTFRCDPISEHNRLYWYRQTLGQGPEFLTYFQNEAQLEKSRLLSDRFSAERPKGSFSTLEIQRTEQGDSAMYLCASSYSSGGNNEQFFGPGTRLTVL.

As DNA, the CDR3 is TGTGCCAGCAGCTCCCCTGGAGCGGGGGGGCAGAACACCGGGGAGCTGTTTTTT. As protein: CASSSPGAGGQNTGELFF. The chain joins TRBV7-9 to TRBJ2-2, with 10 bases fitting TRBD2. The germline gives CDR1 SEHNR, CDR2 FQNEAQ (reference sequence). J was trimmed by 1 base and V by 4 bases; bases with no gene match: 9. This CDR3 region has 18 residues.

The chain recombines TRBV5-1 with TRBJ1-1; no definite D call. CDR3 length equals 15 residues. Germline loops: CDR1 SGHRS, CDR2 YFSETQ. The V and J ends lost 2 bases and 4 bases respectively, with 15 bases between them. Written as DNA, the CDR3 is TGCGCCAGCAGCTTAACGACTCTGAAACTCACTGAAGCTTTCTTT. Protein sequence: CASSLTTLKLTEAFF.

J is TRBJ1-4 and V is TRBV9, with D perhaps matching TRBD1 (6 bases). This CDR3 has 14 amino acids. The germline CDR1 and CDR2 sequences are SGDLS and YYNGEE. V lost 0 bases, J lost 6 bases, and 9 bases lay in between. In DNA, the CDR3 is TGTGCCAGCAGCGTAGGGGGGCGCGATGAAAAACTGTTTTTT. Translation gives CASSVGGRDEKLFF.

The rearrangement joins TRBV5-1 to TRBJ2-3; 7 nucleotides line up with TRBD2. The germline V gene has CDR1 SGHRS and CDR2 YFSETQ. The ends lost 3 bases at V and 4 bases at J; junction bases unmatched: 8. The CDR3 length is 15 residues. The CDR3: CASSSGVGGADTQYF. CDR3 bases: TGCGCCAGCAGCTCCGGGGTGGGAGGGGCAGATACGCAGTATTTT. The whole variable domain, remainder taken from reference TRBV5-1 and TRBJ2-3, is KAGVTQTPRYLIKTRGQQVTLSCSPISGHRSVSWYQQTPGQGLQFLFEYFSETQRNKGNFPGRFSGRQFSNSRSEMNVSTLELGDSALYLCASSSGVGGADTQYFGPGTRLTVL.

This clone was found a few times. The chain employs TRBV29-1 and TRBJ2-3, with TRBD2 as a possible D gene (6 bases). V was cut by 2 bases and J by 5 bases, with 14 bases left in between. Looked up from germline, CDR1 is SQVTM and CDR2 is ANQGSEA. The CDR3 runs to 14 residues. Here the CDR3 reads CSVEWIAVRDTQYF. The CDR3 bases are TGCAGCGTTGAATGGATAGCGGTCCGAGATACGCAGTATTTT.

The genes are TRBV18 and TRBJ2-7; D remains unclear. Germline values: CDR1 KGHSH, CDR2 LQKENI. Trimming pared 2 bases from V and 7 bases from J, leaving 6 bases between. This CDR3 contains 11 residues. CDR3 amino acids: CASSPEVEQYF. DNA for the CDR3: TGTGCCAGCTCACCAGAGGTTGAGCAGTACTTC.

This clone has a handful of counts. The rearrangement joins TRBV29-1 to TRBJ2-2, with 9 bases lining up with TRBD2. The length of the CDR3 is 15 residues. J gave up 0 bases and V 5 bases, and 4 bases lay outside the gene matches. The V gene's germline CDR1 is SQVTM and CDR2 ANQGSEA. This chain's CDR3 is CSVLTSGANTGELFF. The CDR3 DNA is TGCAGCGTTTTGACTAGCGGAGCGAACACCGGGGAGCTGTTTTTT.

The chain employs TRBV11-2 and TRBJ1-1; TRBD1 might be the D (6 bases). V lost 8 bases and J 1 base, leaving 14 bases between the germline ends. This CDR3 comprises 14 residues. Looked up from germline, CDR1 is SGHAT and CDR2 is FQNNGV. The CDR3 is CASSLGTTNTEAFF. CDR3 sequence (DNA): TGTGCCAGCTCCTTAGGGACAACGAACACTGAAGCTTTCTTT.

This clone was found a few times. V is TRBV10-3 and J is TRBJ2-1, with D possibly being TRBD1 (6 bases). From germline, CDR1 is ENHRY and CDR2 SYGVKD. CDR3 size: 16 residues. Trimming pared 6 bases from V and 10 bases from J, leaving 25 bases between. CDR3 residues: CAIRRGSADNGGEQFF. The CDR3 region has the DNA TGTGCCATCAGAAGGGGGAGCGCTGACAATGGGGGCGAGCAGTTCTTC.

As concerns this clone: One junction end disagrees with the germline gene, perhaps due to a read error. DNA for the CDR3: TGTGCCAGCAGCCCGGGGACTAGCGGGAACGCCGGGGAGCTGTTTTTT. It specifies CASSPGTSGNAGELFF. The rearrangement joins TRBV7-8 to TRBJ2-2; 13 bases agree with TRBD2. The CDR3 consists of 16 residues. Germline values: CDR1 SGHVS, CDR2 FQNEAQ.

The rearrangement joins TRBV10-3 to TRBJ1-4, with D possibly matching TRBD1 (5 bases). V was cut by 0 bases and J by 8 bases, with 13 bases left in between. Per germline, CDR1 ENHRY and CDR2 SYGVKD. The CDR3 runs 15 residues. The CDR3: CAISESKGDGEKLFF. The CDR3 bases are TGTGCCATCAGTGAGTCTAAAGGGGATGGAGAAAAACTGTTTTTT.

The chain links TRBV14 to TRBJ1-2; 12 bases line up with TRBD1. Germline V gives CDR1 SGHDN, CDR2 FVKESK. The CDR3 runs to 15 residues. V was pared by 3 bases and J by 5 bases, with 4 bases of the junction left unmatched. The DNA for the CDR3 is TGTGCCAGCAGCCAGGGACAGGGGGCGTATTATGGCTACACCTTC. As protein: CASSQGQGAYYGYTF.

The gene calls are TRBV18 and TRBJ2-7; 9 bases are shared with TRBD1. The ends lost 6 bases at V and 1 base at J; junction bases unmatched: 7. Per the germline V gene, CDR1 is KGHSH and CDR2 is LQKENI. The CDR3 spans 15 residues. The CDR3 loop reads CASSPGQGLSYEQYF. Written as DNA, the CDR3 is TGTGCCAGCTCTCCGGGACAGGGCCTTTCCTACGAGCAGTACTTC. The full variable domain, in which reference TRBV18 and TRBJ2-7 provide the parts outside the CDR3, is NAGVMQNPRHLVRRRGQEARLRCSPMKGHSHVYWYRQLPEEGLKFMVYLQKENIIDESGMPKERFSAEFPKEGPSILRIQQVVRGDSAAYFCASSPGQGLSYEQYFGPGTRLTVT.

The chain links TRBV5-1 to TRBJ1-1; no clear D. The CDR3 has 14 amino acids. V was cut by 4 bases and J by 7 bases, with 17 bases left in between. Germline V lookup: CDR1 SGHRS, CDR2 YFSETQ. The DNA for the CDR3 is TGCGCCAGCAGCAGGGAGATAACAGCAATTGAAGCTTTCTTT. This gives the protein CASSREITAIEAFF. The full variable domain, with the rest looked up from reference TRBV5-1 and TRBJ1-1, is KAGVTQTPRYLIKTRGQQVTLSCSPISGHRSVSWYQQTPGQGLQFLFEYFSETQRNKGNFPGRFSGRQFSNSRSEMNVSTLELGDSALYLCASSREITAIEAFFGQGTRLTVV.